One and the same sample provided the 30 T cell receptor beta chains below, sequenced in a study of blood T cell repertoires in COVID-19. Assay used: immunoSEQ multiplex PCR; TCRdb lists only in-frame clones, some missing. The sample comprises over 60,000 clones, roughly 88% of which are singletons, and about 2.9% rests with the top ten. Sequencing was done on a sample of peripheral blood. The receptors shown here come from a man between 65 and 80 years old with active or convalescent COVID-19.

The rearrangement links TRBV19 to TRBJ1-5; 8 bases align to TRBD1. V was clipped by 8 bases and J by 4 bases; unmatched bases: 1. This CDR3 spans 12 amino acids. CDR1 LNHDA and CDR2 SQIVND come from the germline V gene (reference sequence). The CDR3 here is CASGQGNQPQHF. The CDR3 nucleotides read TGTGCCAGTGGACAGGGAAATCAGCCCCAGCATTTT.

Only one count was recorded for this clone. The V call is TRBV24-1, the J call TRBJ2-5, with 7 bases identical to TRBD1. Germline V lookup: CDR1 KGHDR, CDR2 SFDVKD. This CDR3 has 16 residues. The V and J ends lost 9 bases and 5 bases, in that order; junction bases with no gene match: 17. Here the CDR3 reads CATHGPTGINRETQYF. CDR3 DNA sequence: TGTGCCACCCATGGCCCGACAGGGATAAACCGGGAGACCCAGTACTTC.

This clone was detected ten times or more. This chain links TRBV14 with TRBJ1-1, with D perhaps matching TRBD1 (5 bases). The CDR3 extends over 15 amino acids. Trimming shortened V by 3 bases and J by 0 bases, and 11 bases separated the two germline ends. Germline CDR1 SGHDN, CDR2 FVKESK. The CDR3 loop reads CASSQLGQMNTEAFF. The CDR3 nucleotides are TGTGCCAGCAGCCAGCTTGGACAAATGAACACTGAAGCTTTCTTT.

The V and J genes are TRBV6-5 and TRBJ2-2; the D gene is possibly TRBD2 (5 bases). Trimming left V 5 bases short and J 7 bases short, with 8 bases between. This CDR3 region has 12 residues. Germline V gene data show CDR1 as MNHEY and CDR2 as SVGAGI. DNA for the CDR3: TGTGCCAGCAGTCTACGGGACGGGGAGCTGTTTTTT. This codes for CASSLRDGELFF.

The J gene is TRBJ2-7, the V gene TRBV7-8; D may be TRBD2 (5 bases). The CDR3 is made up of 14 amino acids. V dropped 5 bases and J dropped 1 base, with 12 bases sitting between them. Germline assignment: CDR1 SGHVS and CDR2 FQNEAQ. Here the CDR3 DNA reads TGTGCCAGCAGCCTCCGGGATTATTCCTACGAGCAGTACTTC. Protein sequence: CASSLRDYSYEQYF.

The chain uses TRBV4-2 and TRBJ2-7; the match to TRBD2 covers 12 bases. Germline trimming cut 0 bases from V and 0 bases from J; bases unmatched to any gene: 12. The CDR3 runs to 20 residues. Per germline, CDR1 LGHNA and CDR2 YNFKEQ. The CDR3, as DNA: TGTGCCAGCAGCCAAGATCTCGGGGGGACTAGCGGGCTCCGCTCCTACGAGCAGTACTTC. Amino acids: CASSQDLGGTSGLRSYEQYF.

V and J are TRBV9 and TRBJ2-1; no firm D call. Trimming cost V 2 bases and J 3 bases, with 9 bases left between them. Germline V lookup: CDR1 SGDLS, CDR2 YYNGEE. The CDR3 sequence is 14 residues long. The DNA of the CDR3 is TGTGCCAGCAGCGTTGACTGGAGCTACAATGAGCAGTTCTTC. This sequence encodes CASSVDWSYNEQFF.

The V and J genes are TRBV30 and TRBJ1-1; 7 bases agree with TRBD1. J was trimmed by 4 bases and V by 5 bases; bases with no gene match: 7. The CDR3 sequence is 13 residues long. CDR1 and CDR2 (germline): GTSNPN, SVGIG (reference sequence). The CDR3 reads CAWGRQGGTEAFF. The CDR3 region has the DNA TGTGCCTGGGGGCGACAGGGAGGCACTGAAGCTTTCTTT.

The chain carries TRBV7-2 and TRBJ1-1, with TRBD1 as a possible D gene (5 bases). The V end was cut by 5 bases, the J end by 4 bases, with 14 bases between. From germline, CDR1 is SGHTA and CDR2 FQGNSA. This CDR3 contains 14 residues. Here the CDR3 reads CASSMRTGITEAFF. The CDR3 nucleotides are TGTGCCAGCAGCATGCGAACAGGCATCACTGAAGCTTTCTTT.

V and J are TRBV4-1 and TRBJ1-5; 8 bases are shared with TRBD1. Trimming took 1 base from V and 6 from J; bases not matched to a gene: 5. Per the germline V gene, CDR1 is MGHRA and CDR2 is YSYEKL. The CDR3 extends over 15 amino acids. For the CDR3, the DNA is TGCGCCAGCAGCCAAGGCCAGGGGGCTTTTCAGCCCCAGCATTTT. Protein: CASSQGQGAFQPQHF.

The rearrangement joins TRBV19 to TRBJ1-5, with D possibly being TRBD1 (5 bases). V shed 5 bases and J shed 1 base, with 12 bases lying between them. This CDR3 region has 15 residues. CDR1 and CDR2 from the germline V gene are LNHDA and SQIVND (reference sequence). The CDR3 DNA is TGTGCCAGTAGTTCCGGGACTCTAAGCAATCAGCCCCAGCATTTT. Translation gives CASSSGTLSNQPQHF.

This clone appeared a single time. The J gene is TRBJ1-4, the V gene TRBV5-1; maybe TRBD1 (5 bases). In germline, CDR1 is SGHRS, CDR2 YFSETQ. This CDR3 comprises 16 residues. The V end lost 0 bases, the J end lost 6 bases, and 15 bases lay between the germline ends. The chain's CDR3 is CASSLEVAGPYEKLFF. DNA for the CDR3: TGCGCCAGCAGCTTGGAGGTCGCGGGACCCTATGAAAAACTGTTTTTT.

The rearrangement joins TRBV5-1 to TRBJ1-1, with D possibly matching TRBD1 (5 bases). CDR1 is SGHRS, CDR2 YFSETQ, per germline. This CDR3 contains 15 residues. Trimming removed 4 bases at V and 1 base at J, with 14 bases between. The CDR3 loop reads CASSPPGGENTEAFF. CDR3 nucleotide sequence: TGCGCCAGCAGCCCCCCGGGGGGGGAGAACACTGAAGCTTTCTTT.

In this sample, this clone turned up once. The CDR3 protein is CATSRPTADDSPYEQYF. In nucleotides, the CDR3 is TGTGCCACCAGCCGCCCGACGGCGGATGATAGCCCCTACGAGCAGTACTTC. This chain links TRBV24-1 with TRBJ2-7; D unresolved. CDR1 KGHDR and CDR2 SFDVKD come from the germline V gene. CDR3 length: 17 residues. Trimming shortened V by 7 bases and J by 2 bases, and 23 bases separated the two germline ends.

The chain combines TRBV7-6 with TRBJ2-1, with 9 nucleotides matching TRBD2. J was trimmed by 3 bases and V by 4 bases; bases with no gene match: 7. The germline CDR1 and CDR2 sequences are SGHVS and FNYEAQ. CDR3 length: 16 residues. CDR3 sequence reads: CASSSLAGAGYNEQFF. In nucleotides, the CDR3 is TGTGCCAGCAGCTCCTTAGCGGGAGCAGGCTACAATGAGCAGTTCTTC.

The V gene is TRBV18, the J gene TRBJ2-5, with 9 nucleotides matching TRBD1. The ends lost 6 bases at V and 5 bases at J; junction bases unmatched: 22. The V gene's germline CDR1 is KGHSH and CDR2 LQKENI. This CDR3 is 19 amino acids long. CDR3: CASSPTAATGTGKVETQYF. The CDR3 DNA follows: TGTGCCAGCTCCCCAACCGCCGCGACCGGGACAGGGAAAGTTGAGACCCAGTACTTC.

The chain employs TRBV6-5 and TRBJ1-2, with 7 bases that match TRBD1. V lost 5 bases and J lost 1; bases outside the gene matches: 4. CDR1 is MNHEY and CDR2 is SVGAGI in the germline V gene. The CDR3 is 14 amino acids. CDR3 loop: CASSIYRGNYGYTF. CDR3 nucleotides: TGTGCCAGCAGTATATACAGGGGTAACTATGGCTACACCTTC.

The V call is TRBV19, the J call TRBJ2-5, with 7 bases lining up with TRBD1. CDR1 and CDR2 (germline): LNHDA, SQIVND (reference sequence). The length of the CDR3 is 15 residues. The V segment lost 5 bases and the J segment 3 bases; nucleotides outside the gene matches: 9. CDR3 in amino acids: CASSSPGQNKETQYF. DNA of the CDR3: TGTGCCAGTAGTTCGCCGGGACAGAATAAAGAGACCCAGTACTTC. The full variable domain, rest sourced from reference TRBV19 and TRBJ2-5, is DGGITQSPKYLFRKEGQNVTLSCEQNLNHDAMYWYRQDPGQGLRLIYYSQIVNDFQKGDIAEGYSVSREKKESFPLTVTSAQKNPTAFYLCASSSPGQNKETQYFGPGTRLLVL.

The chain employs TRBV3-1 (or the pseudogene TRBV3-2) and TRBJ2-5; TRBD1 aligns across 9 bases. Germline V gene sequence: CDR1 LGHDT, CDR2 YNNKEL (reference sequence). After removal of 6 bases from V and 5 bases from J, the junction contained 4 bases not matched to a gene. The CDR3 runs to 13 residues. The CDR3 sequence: CASRTTGGETQYF. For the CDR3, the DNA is TGTGCCAGCAGAACCACAGGGGGCGAGACCCAGTACTTC.

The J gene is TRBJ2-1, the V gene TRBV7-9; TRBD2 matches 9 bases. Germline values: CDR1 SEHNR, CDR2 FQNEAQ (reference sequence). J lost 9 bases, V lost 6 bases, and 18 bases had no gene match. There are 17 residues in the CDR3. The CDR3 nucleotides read TGTGCCAGCAGTCTTGCGACCTCTAGCGGGAACGTTGGTGAGCAGTTCTTC. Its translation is CASSLATSSGNVGEQFF.

CDR3 sequence: CAPRGGLLNEQYF. For the CDR3, the DNA is TGTGCTCCACGAGGCGGCCTCCTGAACGAGCAGTACTTC. The genes are TRBV28 and TRBJ2-7; D not resolved. The germline gives CDR1 MDHEN, CDR2 SYDVKM. CDR3 size: 13 residues.

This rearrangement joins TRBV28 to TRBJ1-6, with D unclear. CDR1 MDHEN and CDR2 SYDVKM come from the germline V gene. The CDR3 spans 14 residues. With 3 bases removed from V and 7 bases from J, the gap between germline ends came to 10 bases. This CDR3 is CASSLEVSNSPLHF. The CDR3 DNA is TGTGCCAGCAGTTTGGAGGTATCGAATTCACCCCTCCACTTT.

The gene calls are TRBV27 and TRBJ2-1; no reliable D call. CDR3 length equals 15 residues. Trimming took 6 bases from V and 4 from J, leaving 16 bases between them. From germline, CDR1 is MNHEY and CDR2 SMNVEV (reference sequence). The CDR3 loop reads CASRALPPPYNEQFF. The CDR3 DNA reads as TGTGCCAGCAGGGCCCTCCCTCCTCCGTACAATGAGCAGTTCTTC.

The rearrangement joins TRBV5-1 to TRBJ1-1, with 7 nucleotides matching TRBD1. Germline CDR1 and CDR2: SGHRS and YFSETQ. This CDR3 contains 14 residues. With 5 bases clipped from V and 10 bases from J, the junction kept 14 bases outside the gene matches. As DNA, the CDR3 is TGCGCCAGCAGTTGGGACAGTTCCACACTAGGAGCTTTCTTT. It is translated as CASSWDSSTLGAFF. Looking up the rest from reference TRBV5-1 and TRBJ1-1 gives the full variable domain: KAGVTQTPRYLIKTRGQQVTLSCSPISGHRSVSWYQQTPGQGLQFLFEYFSETQRNKGNFPGRFSGRQFSNSRSEMNVSTLELGDSALYLCASSWDSSTLGAFFGQGTRLTVV.

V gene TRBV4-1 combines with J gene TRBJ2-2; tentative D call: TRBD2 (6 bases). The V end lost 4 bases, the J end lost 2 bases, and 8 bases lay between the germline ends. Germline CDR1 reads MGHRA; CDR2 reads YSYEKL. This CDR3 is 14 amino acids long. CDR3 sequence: CASSRTINTGELFF. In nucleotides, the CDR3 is TGCGCCAGCAGCCGGACTATTAACACCGGGGAGCTGTTTTTT.

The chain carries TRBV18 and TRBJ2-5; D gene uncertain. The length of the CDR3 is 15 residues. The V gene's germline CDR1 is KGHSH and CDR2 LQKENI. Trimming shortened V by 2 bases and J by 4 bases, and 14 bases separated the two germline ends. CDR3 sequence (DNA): TGTGCCAGCTCACCAAAGTCGGCAGCGAGAGAGACCCAGTACTTC. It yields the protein CASSPKSAARETQYF.

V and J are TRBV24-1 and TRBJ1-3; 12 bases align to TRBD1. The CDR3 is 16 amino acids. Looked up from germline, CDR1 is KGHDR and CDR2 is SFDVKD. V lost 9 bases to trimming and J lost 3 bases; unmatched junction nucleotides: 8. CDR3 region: CATSPGQGAGGNTIYF. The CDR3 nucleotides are TGTGCCACCTCCCCGGGACAGGGGGCAGGTGGAAACACCATATATTTT.

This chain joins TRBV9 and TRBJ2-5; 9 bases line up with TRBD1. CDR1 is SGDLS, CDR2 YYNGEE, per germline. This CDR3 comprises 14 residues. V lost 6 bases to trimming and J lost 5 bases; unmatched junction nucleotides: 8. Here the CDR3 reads CASTPGQGFETQYF. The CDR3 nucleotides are TGTGCCAGCACCCCGGGACAGGGTTTTGAGACCCAGTACTTC.

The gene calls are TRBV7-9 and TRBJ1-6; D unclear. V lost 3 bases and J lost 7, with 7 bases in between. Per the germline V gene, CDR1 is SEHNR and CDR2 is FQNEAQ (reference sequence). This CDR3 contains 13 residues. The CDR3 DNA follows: TGTGCCAGCAGCTTCGGGGAGAATTCACCCCTCCACTTT. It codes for CASSFGENSPLHF.

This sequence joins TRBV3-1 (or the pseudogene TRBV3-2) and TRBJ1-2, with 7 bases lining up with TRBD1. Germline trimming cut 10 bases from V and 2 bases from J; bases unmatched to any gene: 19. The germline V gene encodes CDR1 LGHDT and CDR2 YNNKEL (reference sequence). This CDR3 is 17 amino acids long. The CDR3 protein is CATSRWPSQTGNYGYTF. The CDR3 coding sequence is TGTGCCACCTCCCGTTGGCCAAGCCAGACAGGGAACTATGGCTACACCTTC.